These T cell receptor beta chains were read from a single sample in a study of STAT5B mutations in CD4+ large granular lymphocyte leukemia. The method was immunoSEQ multiplex PCR; TCRdb's version includes in-frame clones alone and lacks a portion of them. Of 34,000 or so clones in the sample, 85% were seen once. Sequencing was done on a sample of CD4+ T cells from blood buffy coats. The receptors come from a human donor in good health. Both conserved end residues are trimmed from each CDR3.

TRBV4-1,TRBJ1-3,ASSPWTAAGNTIY
TRBV28,TRBJ2-2,ASSFPGEGGGELF
TRBV28,TRBJ2-5,ASSKTTGGATQY
TRBV9,TRBJ2-7,ASSPQGPYEQY
TRBV28,TRBJ1-1,ASRFSLNTEAF
TRBV4-1,TRBJ1-2,ASSQGTGGYGYT
TRBV19,TRBJ1-2,ASRRDRGNGYT
TRBV7-9,TRBJ1-1,ASSFVLGSLLTEAF
TRBV10-3,TRBJ2-7,AISESAYEQY
TRBV7-8,TRBJ2-3,ASSLGGAGTDTQY